This T cell receptor (beta chain) is from a study of siplizumab effects on memory and regulatory T cells. Findings and caveats of the study: Phenotypic classification as naive or memory proved unattainable for roughly 80-96% of proliferating CD4+ or CD8+ clones. Versus approximately 29% in controls, the mappable alloreactive CD4+ clones averaged roughly 69% Treg-derived with siplizumab. Proliferating siplizumab-cultured Tregs lacked confirmed suppressive function.

Regarding this clone: Antigen unknown.

The table came from immunoSEQ multiplex PCR; TCRdb's copy has only in-frame clones and leaves some out. The data show approximately 50,000 clones, over 85% seen once. Germline trimming cut 5 bases from V and 6 bases from J; bases unmatched to any gene: 9. CDR3 size: 14 residues. CDR1 and CDR2 (germline): MNHEY, SMNVEV (reference sequence). This clonotype was obtained from a human donor in good health. Sequences were obtained from CD8+ T cells sorted from blood. The chain recombines TRBV27 with TRBJ2-7; 8 bases match TRBD1. This CDR3 reads CASSPLRDRGEQYF. The CDR3 region has the DNA TGTGCCAGCAGTCCACTTAGAGACAGGGGCGAGCAGTACTTC.